The rows below give T cell receptor beta chains drawn from one sample of a study of T-cell reconstitution after alpha-beta-depleted transplantation in children. MiXCR, applied by TCRdb to the PCR reads, yields one record per CDR3 protein. The table records about 92,000 distinct CDR3 sequences, 9% to 15% of them present only once. The material sequenced was PBMCs from the stem cell graft donor, taken from the stem cell graft. The receptors come from a human donor who donated a stem cell graft to a child with inherited bone marrow failure. CDR3s include the opening cysteine and the closing phenylalanine or tryptophan. Each record gives: J gene, V gene, D gene, clone size, CDR3 protein, CDR3 DNA. D genes are given only for firm matches. Part of the rows lack a size; the others show once, few, many or a class for expanded clones.

J gene: TRBJ2-7
V gene: TRBV7-2
D gene: NA
clone size: NA
CDR3 protein: CASSLAGRGKWF
CDR3 DNA: TGTGCCAGCAGCTTAGCGGGGAGGGGGAAGTGGTTC

J gene: TRBJ2-7
V gene: TRBV11-2
D gene: NA
clone size: many
CDR3 protein: CASSPRDQFYEQYF
CDR3 DNA: TGTGCCAGCAGCCCGAGGGACCAATTCTACGAGCAGTACTTC

J gene: TRBJ1-4
V gene: TRBV15
D gene: NA
clone size: many
CDR3 protein: CATSRAQGNNEKLFF
CDR3 DNA: TGTGCCACCAGCAGAGCACAGGGAAATAATGAAAAACTGTTTTTT

J gene: TRBJ2-2
V gene: TRBV9
D gene: NA
clone size: many
CDR3 protein: CASSVDGGPDTGELFF
CDR3 DNA: TGTGCCAGCAGCGTAGATGGGGGACCCGACACCGGGGAGCTGTTTTTT

J gene: TRBJ2-5
V gene: TRBV15
D gene: NA
clone size: many
CDR3 protein: CATSRDVGVETQYF
CDR3 DNA: TGTGCCACCAGCAGAGATGTGGGAGTAGAGACCCAGTACTTC

J gene: TRBJ2-7
V gene: TRBV5-6
D gene: NA
clone size: NA
CDR3 protein: CASSWVRVSYEQYF
CDR3 DNA: TGTGCCAGCAGCTGGGTGCGGGTTTCCTACGAGCAGTACTTC

J gene: TRBJ1-1
V gene: TRBV27
D gene: NA
clone size: many
CDR3 protein: CASSLGPLGDTEAFF
CDR3 DNA: TGTGCCAGCAGTTTAGGGCCCTTGGGGGACACTGAAGCTTTCTTT

J gene: TRBJ2-2
V gene: TRBV19
D gene: TRBD2
clone size: many
CDR3 protein: CASSRLAGGSGELFF
CDR3 DNA: TGTGCCAGTAGCCGTCTAGCGGGAGGGTCCGGGGAGCTGTTTTTT

J gene: TRBJ2-5
V gene: TRBV4-2
D gene: TRBD2
clone size: many
CDR3 protein: CASSYLAGGGSETQYF
CDR3 DNA: TGTGCCAGCAGCTATCTAGCGGGAGGAGGCTCGGAGACCCAGTACTTC

J gene: TRBJ1-2
V gene: TRBV7-2
D gene: NA
clone size: many
CDR3 protein: CASSPAGGGYTF
CDR3 DNA: TGTGCCAGCAGCCCAGCGGGGGGGGGCTACACCTTC

J gene: TRBJ2-5
V gene: TRBV29-1
D gene: NA
clone size: few
CDR3 protein: CSAQGGGETQYF
CDR3 DNA: TGCAGCGCCCAAGGGGGGGGCGAGACCCAGTACTTC

J gene: TRBJ2-1
V gene: TRBV19
D gene: TRBD2
clone size: many
CDR3 protein: CASSTLAGGYNEQFF
CDR3 DNA: TGTGCCAGTAGTACGCTAGCGGGCGGTTACAATGAGCAGTTCTTC

J gene: TRBJ2-2
V gene: TRBV4-3
D gene: NA
clone size: many
CDR3 protein: CASSLDRRSGELFF
CDR3 DNA: TGCGCCAGCAGCCTGGACCGACGGAGCGGGGAGCTGTTTTTT

J gene: TRBJ2-2
V gene: TRBV5-1
D gene: NA
clone size: many
CDR3 protein: CASSLAWGRVTGELFF
CDR3 DNA: TGCGCCAGCAGCTTGGCCTGGGGAAGGGTCACCGGGGAGCTGTTTTTT

J gene: TRBJ2-7
V gene: TRBV11-2
D gene: NA
clone size: many
CDR3 protein: CASSLVSWGNYEQYF
CDR3 DNA: TGTGCCAGCAGCTTAGTTTCTTGGGGGAACTACGAGCAGTACTTC

J gene: TRBJ2-1
V gene: TRBV7-2
D gene: NA
clone size: many
CDR3 protein: CASSLGTPDYNEQFF
CDR3 DNA: TGTGCCAGCAGCTTAGGGACTCCGGACTACAATGAGCAGTTCTTC

J gene: TRBJ2-3
V gene: TRBV29-1
D gene: TRBD1
clone size: many
CDR3 protein: CSVEGQGVVTDTQYF
CDR3 DNA: TGCAGCGTTGAAGGACAGGGCGTTGTCACAGATACGCAGTATTTT

J gene: TRBJ2-7
V gene: TRBV7-9
D gene: NA
clone size: many
CDR3 protein: CASSLAGDRDEQYF
CDR3 DNA: TGTGCCAGCAGCTTAGCAGGGGATAGGGACGAGCAGTACTTC

J gene: TRBJ2-7
V gene: TRBV7-9
D gene: NA
clone size: NA
CDR3 protein: CASNPREGEQYF
CDR3 DNA: TGTGCCAGCAACCCCCGCGAGGGCGAGCAGTACTTC

J gene: TRBJ2-1
V gene: TRBV12-3/TRBV12-4
D gene: NA
clone size: many
CDR3 protein: CASSFAGLDEQFF
CDR3 DNA: TGTGCCAGCAGTTTTGCGGGCCTCGATGAGCAGTTCTTC

J gene: TRBJ1-2
V gene: TRBV5-4
D gene: NA
clone size: many
CDR3 protein: CASSPTAGTADYYGYTF
CDR3 DNA: TGTGCCAGCAGCCCTACTGCGGGGACCGCAGACTACTATGGCTACACCTTC

J gene: TRBJ2-1
V gene: TRBV7-2
D gene: TRBD1
clone size: many
CDR3 protein: CASSYSRQGLGYNEQFF
CDR3 DNA: TGTGCCAGCAGCTACTCCAGACAGGGATTGGGGTACAATGAGCAGTTCTTC

J gene: TRBJ2-7
V gene: TRBV5-1
D gene: NA
clone size: many
CDR3 protein: CASSLSGAAHEQYF
CDR3 DNA: TGCGCCAGCAGCTTGTCTGGGGCCGCCCACGAGCAGTACTTC

J gene: TRBJ2-3
V gene: TRBV27
D gene: NA
clone size: many
CDR3 protein: CASSSRLSRGLSTDTQYF
CDR3 DNA: TGTGCCAGCAGTTCCCGCCTCTCCCGGGGCCTTAGCACAGATACGCAGTATTTT

J gene: TRBJ2-3
V gene: TRBV29-1
D gene: TRBD2
clone size: many
CDR3 protein: CSVELAGRLVGTSSTDTQYF
CDR3 DNA: TGCAGCGTTGAGTTAGCGGGAAGACTGGTGGGAACGTCTAGCACAGATACGCAGTATTTT

J gene: TRBJ2-5
V gene: TRBV30
D gene: TRBD2
clone size: many
CDR3 protein: CAWARGTSGEETQYF
CDR3 DNA: TGTGCCTGGGCACGGGGGACTAGCGGAGAAGAGACCCAGTACTTC

J gene: TRBJ2-1
V gene: TRBV5-1
D gene: TRBD2
clone size: many
CDR3 protein: CASSSGRSGGIYNEQFF
CDR3 DNA: TGCGCCAGCAGCTCTGGACGTAGCGGGGGGATATACAATGAGCAGTTCTTC

J gene: TRBJ2-3
V gene: TRBV12-3/TRBV12-4
D gene: TRBD2
clone size: NA
CDR3 protein: CASSFEGYWLASGQITDTQYF
CDR3 DNA: TGTGCCAGCAGTTTTGAGGGGTATTGGCTCGCTAGCGGCCAGATCACAGATACGCAGTATTTT

J gene: TRBJ1-6
V gene: TRBV5-5
D gene: TRBD1
clone size: once
CDR3 protein: CASSSGTGLNSPLHF
CDR3 DNA: TGTGCCAGCAGTAGTGGGACAGGGTTGAATTCACCCCTCCACTTT

J gene: TRBJ2-1
V gene: TRBV7-2
D gene: TRBD2
clone size: many
CDR3 protein: CASSVAGTSGGYEQFF
CDR3 DNA: TGTGCCAGCAGCGTAGCCGGGACTAGCGGGGGCTATGAGCAGTTCTTC

J gene: TRBJ2-7
V gene: TRBV27
D gene: TRBD1
clone size: many
CDR3 protein: CASSDRGANSYEQYF
CDR3 DNA: TGTGCCAGCAGTGACAGGGGGGCAAACTCCTACGAGCAGTACTTC

J gene: TRBJ1-3
V gene: TRBV5-4
D gene: NA
clone size: few
CDR3 protein: CASRGDVGNTIYF
CDR3 DNA: TGTGCCAGCAGGGGCGACGTTGGAAACACCATATATTTT

J gene: TRBJ1-1
V gene: TRBV5-1
D gene: TRBD1
clone size: many
CDR3 protein: CASSLQGDGTEAFF
CDR3 DNA: TGCGCCAGCAGCCTCCAGGGGGATGGGACTGAAGCTTTCTTT

J gene: TRBJ2-3
V gene: TRBV7-9
D gene: NA
clone size: many
CDR3 protein: CASSYTTGDTQYF
CDR3 DNA: TGTGCCAGCAGCTACACCACGGGAGATACGCAGTATTTT

J gene: TRBJ2-1
V gene: TRBV6-1
D gene: NA
clone size: few
CDR3 protein: CASSRRTDYSSYNEQFF
CDR3 DNA: TGTGCCAGCAGCCGGCGGACGGACTATAGCTCCTACAATGAGCAGTTCTTC

J gene: TRBJ2-3
V gene: TRBV7-2
D gene: NA
clone size: many
CDR3 protein: CASGGGGITDTQYF
CDR3 DNA: TGTGCCAGCGGCGGTGGGGGGATTACAGATACGCAGTATTTT

J gene: TRBJ1-6
V gene: TRBV28
D gene: NA
clone size: few
CDR3 protein: CASSLAGTPYNSPLHF
CDR3 DNA: TGTGCCAGCAGCCTGGCCGGGACCCCATATAATTCACCCCTCCACTTT

J gene: TRBJ2-2
V gene: TRBV9
D gene: TRBD1
clone size: many
CDR3 protein: CASSAGQGITGELFF
CDR3 DNA: TGTGCCAGCAGCGCAGGACAGGGGATCACCGGGGAGCTGTTTTTT

J gene: TRBJ2-2
V gene: TRBV13
D gene: NA
clone size: NA
CDR3 protein: CASSSDTAGELFF
CDR3 DNA: TGTGCCAGCAGCTCGGACACCGCCGGGGAGCTGTTTTTT

J gene: TRBJ1-5
V gene: TRBV28
D gene: NA
clone size: few
CDR3 protein: CASSLFSGGLLMQPQHF
CDR3 DNA: TGTGCCAGCAGTTTATTTTCGGGGGGCCTTCTGATGCAGCCCCAGCATTTT

J gene: TRBJ2-2
V gene: TRBV6-2/TRBV6-3
D gene: NA
clone size: many
CDR3 protein: CASSPTGNTGELFF
CDR3 DNA: TGTGCCAGCAGTCCGACAGGGAACACCGGGGAGCTGTTTTTT

J gene: TRBJ2-1
V gene: TRBV12-3/TRBV12-4
D gene: NA
clone size: many
CDR3 protein: CAILDTTSYNEQFF
CDR3 DNA: TGTGCCATTCTGGACACAACCTCCTACAATGAGCAGTTCTTC

J gene: TRBJ1-2
V gene: TRBV4-3
D gene: NA
clone size: many
CDR3 protein: CASSPGLGADGYGYTF
CDR3 DNA: TGCGCCAGCAGCCCGGGGTTGGGGGCGGACGGCTATGGCTACACCTTC

J gene: TRBJ1-6
V gene: TRBV20-1
D gene: TRBD1
clone size: many
CDR3 protein: CSARDPGTGENSPLHF
CDR3 DNA: TGCAGTGCTAGAGACCCCGGGACAGGGGAGAATTCACCCCTCCACTTT

J gene: TRBJ2-3
V gene: TRBV7-2
D gene: NA
clone size: many
CDR3 protein: CASSRESHVADTQYF
CDR3 DNA: TGTGCCAGCAGCCGGGAATCCCATGTTGCAGATACGCAGTATTTT

J gene: TRBJ2-2
V gene: TRBV6-5
D gene: TRBD1
clone size: many
CDR3 protein: CASSYSGQGNTGELFF
CDR3 DNA: TGTGCCAGCAGTTACTCGGGACAGGGTAACACCGGGGAGCTGTTTTTT

J gene: TRBJ2-7
V gene: TRBV27
D gene: NA
clone size: many
CDR3 protein: CASSLSSVPYEQYF
CDR3 DNA: TGTGCCAGCAGTCTATCTAGCGTCCCCTACGAGCAGTACTTC

J gene: TRBJ2-5
V gene: TRBV15
D gene: NA
clone size: many
CDR3 protein: CATARGYETQYF
CDR3 DNA: TGTGCCACCGCTCGGGGCTATGAGACCCAGTACTTC

J gene: TRBJ2-7
V gene: TRBV5-1
D gene: NA
clone size: NA
CDR3 protein: CASSYLDRYEQYF
CDR3 DNA: TGCGCCAGCAGCTATCTCGACAGGTACGAGCAGTACTTC

J gene: TRBJ1-2
V gene: TRBV3-1
D gene: NA
clone size: many
CDR3 protein: CASSQGFQGGHYGYTF
CDR3 DNA: TGTGCCAGCAGCCAAGGATTCCAGGGTGGGCACTATGGCTACACCTTC

J gene: TRBJ1-1
V gene: TRBV5-1
D gene: NA
clone size: many
CDR3 protein: CASSSAGGMGSEAFF
CDR3 DNA: TGCGCCAGCAGCTCCGCCGGGGGTATGGGCTCTGAAGCTTTCTTT

J gene: TRBJ1-2
V gene: TRBV29-1
D gene: NA
clone size: many
CDR3 protein: CSVERGADNYGYTF
CDR3 DNA: TGCAGCGTTGAACGGGGGGCAGATAACTATGGCTACACCTTC

J gene: TRBJ2-3
V gene: TRBV7-2
D gene: NA
clone size: many
CDR3 protein: CASSSFRTDTQYF
CDR3 DNA: TGTGCCAGCAGCTCCTTTAGGACAGATACGCAGTATTTT

J gene: TRBJ1-1
V gene: TRBV5-1
D gene: TRBD1
clone size: many
CDR3 protein: CASRPDPGQLNTEAFF
CDR3 DNA: TGCGCCAGCAGACCGGATCCGGGACAGTTGAACACTGAAGCTTTCTTT

J gene: TRBJ2-7
V gene: TRBV27
D gene: TRBD2
clone size: many
CDR3 protein: CASSPIAGLLIEQYF
CDR3 DNA: TGTGCCAGCAGTCCTATAGCGGGACTACTTATCGAGCAGTACTTC

J gene: TRBJ1-1
V gene: TRBV6-2/TRBV6-3
D gene: NA
clone size: many
CDR3 protein: CASSERWREENTEAFF
CDR3 DNA: TGTGCCAGCAGCGAGCGTTGGAGGGAGGAGAACACTGAAGCTTTCTTT

J gene: TRBJ1-4
V gene: TRBV4-1
D gene: TRBD1
clone size: many
CDR3 protein: CASSPTGADEKLFF
CDR3 DNA: TGCGCCAGCAGCCCAACAGGGGCGGATGAAAAACTGTTTTTT

J gene: TRBJ2-1
V gene: TRBV12-5
D gene: TRBD2
clone size: NA
CDR3 protein: CASGLVISGRRNEQFF
CDR3 DNA: TGTGCTAGTGGTTTGGTAATTAGCGGGAGGCGGAATGAGCAGTTCTTC

J gene: TRBJ2-3
V gene: TRBV28
D gene: NA
clone size: NA
CDR3 protein: CASRSQRGGSTDTQYF
CDR3 DNA: TGTGCCAGCCGGTCACAGAGGGGCGGAAGCACAGATACGCAGTATTTT